This is a list of T cell receptor beta chains from one sample in a study of shared clonotypes between healthy human individuals. Some clones are missing from TCRdb's copy, which holds only in-frame ones; the method was immunoSEQ multiplex PCR. In the table there are about 1.5 million clones, roughly 96% of which are singletons. What was sequenced was naive CD4+ T cells sorted from blood. These receptors were collected from a man under 40 in good health. CDR3s include the opening cysteine and the closing phenylalanine or tryptophan. The D gene is left open where the match is weak. Not all rows give a size; the values are once, few, many and, for expanded clones, a class.

clone_size,d_call,cdr3_length,j_call,v_call,cdr3_nt,cdr3_aa
.,.,13,TRBJ2-1,TRBV7-3,TGTGCCAGCAGCTTACACGCGAATGGTGAGCAGTTCTTC,CASSLHANGEQFF
.,.,13,TRBJ1-4,TRBV28,TGTGCCAGCACCCAGCAGGGTACTGAAAAACTGTTTTTT,CASTQQGTEKLFF
.,.,9,TRBJ2-7,TRBV6-5,TGTGCCAGTGGGGGAGGTCAGTACTTC,CASGGGQYF
once,.,14,TRBJ1-4,TRBV27,TGTGCCAGCAGTCTACAGGGTTTCAATGAAAAACTGTTTTTT,CASSLQGFNEKLFF
.,TRBD1,14,TRBJ2-5,TRBV30,TGTGCCTGGGGCCTCGGGACAGGGCGAGAGACCCAGTACTTC,CAWGLGTGRETQYF
.,TRBD2,19,TRBJ2-3,TRBV13,TGTGCCAGCAGCCCCCCTCCCGGGACTAGCGGGAGGATAACAGATACGCAGTATTTT,CASSPPPGTSGRITDTQYF
.,.,14,TRBJ1-2,TRBV27,TGTGCCAGCAGTTTATCGCGGGGGACTATGGCTTACACCTTC,CASSLSRGTMAYTF
.,TRBD2,15,TRBJ2-1,TRBV5-1,TGCGCCAGCAGCTTGGTACTAGCGCATAACAATGAGCAGTTCTTC,CASSLVLAHNNEQFF
.,.,14,TRBJ2-2,TRBV28,TGTGCCAGCAGCCGGTGGGGAAACACCGGGGAGCTGTTTTTT,CASSRWGNTGELFF
.,TRBD2,14,TRBJ2-3,TRBV9,TGTGCCAGCAACCTAGCGGGAGCGACAGATACGCAGTATTTT,CASNLAGATDTQYF
.,TRBD1,15,TRBJ2-7,TRBV2,TGTGCCAGCAGTCCTGGGGGGACAGGGGTGTTCGAGCAGTACTTC,CASSPGGTGVFEQYF
.,.,13,TRBJ2-7,TRBV5-1,TGCGCCAGTACCACGACCGATACCTACGAGCAGTACTTC,CASTTTDTYEQYF
.,TRBD1,14,TRBJ1-4,TRBV25-1,TGTGCCAGCAGTCCTCCCGGGACAGTAGGCCGGCTGTTTTTT,CASSPPGTVGRLFF
.,.,13,TRBJ2-3,TRBV5-1,TGCGCCAGCAGCGCCCCCATGAAAGATACGCAGTATTTT,CASSAPMKDTQYF
.,TRBD2,16,TRBJ2-7,TRBV27,TGTGCCAGCAAAAACTACGCTAGCGGGAGGGCCTACGAGCAGTACTTC,CASKNYASGRAYEQYF
few,.,14,TRBJ1-5,TRBV6-5,TGTGCCAGCAGTTACTCGGCTAGTAATCAGCCCCAGCATTTT,CASSYSASNQPQHF
once,.,12,TRBJ2-5,TRBV7-2,TGTGCCAGCAGTAAAGGGCTCCGGGCCCAGTACTTC,CASSKGLRAQYF
.,.,16,TRBJ2-1,TRBV5-6,TGTGCCAGCAGCTTGCGAGGGACTTATCGTCTGGATGAGCAGTTCTTC,CASSLRGTYRLDEQFF
.,TRBD2,15,TRBJ2-3,TRBV29-1,TGCAGCGTTGATGGACTAGCGGGAGGGCCAGATACGCAGTATTTT,CSVDGLAGGPDTQYF
.,.,13,TRBJ1-2,TRBV25-1,TGTGCCAGCAGTGAATTAGGGCCTCGGAGCTACACCTTC,CASSELGPRSYTF
.,TRBD2,19,TRBJ2-1,TRBV19,TGTGCCAGTAGTTCAAGACTAGCGGGAGTCACATTAGCCTACAATGAGCAGTTCTTC,CASSSRLAGVTLAYNEQFF
.,.,14,TRBJ2-3,TRBV9,TGTGCCAGCAGCGTAGCATCGGTCCCCGATACGCAGTATTTT,CASSVASVPDTQYF
.,TRBD2,18,TRBJ2-1,TRBV9,TGTGCCAGCAGCGCGGGAGGACTGGAACGAAGCTCCTACAATGAGCAGTTCTTC,CASSAGGLERSSYNEQFF
.,.,15,TRBJ2-5,TRBV19,TGTGCCAGTAGTATAGGGGGAATCAGTAAAGAGACCCAGTACTTC,CASSIGGISKETQYF
.,TRBD2,16,TRBJ2-1,TRBV5-4,TGTGCCAGCAGCCTTAGCGGGAACTTGAACTACAATGAGCAGTTCTTC,CASSLSGNLNYNEQFF
.,TRBD1,15,TRBJ1-2,TRBV9,TGTGCCAGCAGCGTATTTGACAGGGAGGTATATGGCTACACCTTC,CASSVFDREVYGYTF
.,.,14,TRBJ2-5,TRBV15,TGTGCCACCAGCAGAGATTTGGCCCAAGAGACCCAGTACTTC,CATSRDLAQETQYF
once,TRBD1,14,TRBJ2-7,TRBV5-1,TGCGCCAGCAGCGACGGACAGGGTCTGGGCGAGCAGTACTTC,CASSDGQGLGEQYF
.,TRBD2,16,TRBJ2-3,TRBV5-1,TGCGCCAGCAGCTTGGCTGGCGGGAGCGGTGCAGATACGCAGTATTTT,CASSLAGGSGADTQYF
.,TRBD1,15,TRBJ1-5,TRBV18,TGTGCCAGCTCACCGCAGGGACAGGGGAATCAGCCCCAGCATTTT,CASSPQGQGNQPQHF
.,.,14,TRBJ2-7,TRBV18,TGTGCCAGCTCACCACCCGGGGCAGCCTACGAGCAGTACTTC,CASSPPGAAYEQYF
.,.,16,TRBJ2-6,TRBV15,TGTGCCACCAGCAGAGATCGGGGTACTGGGGCCAACGTCCTGACTTTC,CATSRDRGTGANVLTF
.,.,13,TRBJ2-1,TRBV6-1,TGTGCCAGCAGTGATTCCCAGGACAATGAGCAGTTCTTC,CASSDSQDNEQFF
once,.,14,TRBJ2-1,TRBV6-5,TGTGCCAGCAGTAGTACCCGAACCTACAATGAGCAGTTCTTC,CASSSTRTYNEQFF
.,.,15,TRBJ1-5,TRBV5-8,TGTGCCAGCAGGACTAGGACAGCTAGCAATCAGCCCCAGCATTTT,CASRTRTASNQPQHF
.,TRBD2,17,TRBJ2-7,TRBV5-1,TGCGCCAGCAGCTTGGGAACTAGCGGGATAATATCCTACGAGCAGTACTTC,CASSLGTSGIISYEQYF
.,.,14,TRBJ1-3,TRBV19,TGTGCCAGTAGTGTCGTATTTTCCGGAAACACCATATATTTT,CASSVVFSGNTIYF
.,.,15,TRBJ2-1,TRBV18,TGTGCCAGCTCACCCGCGAGGGGATCATTCAATGAGCAGTTCTTC,CASSPARGSFNEQFF
.,.,14,TRBJ2-3,TRBV9,TGTGCCAGCAGCGTAGTCGGATCCACAGATACGCAGTATTTT,CASSVVGSTDTQYF